The sequence of this T cell receptor (beta chain) was determined in a study of T-cell memory formation after mild COVID-19. Whole-study context: TCR clusters showed largely donor specificity.

General study results and limits: Specificity for SARS-CoV-2 was not confirmed among the second-wave clones peaking on day 37.

In TCRdb, the 5' RACE reads were re-called with MiXCR into one record per CDR3 protein. This table holds around 80,000 distinct CDR3 sequences, approximately 15% found once. In its sample, this clonotype was seen a few times. Its antigen remains unknown. The germline gives CDR1 SEHNR, CDR2 FQNEAQ (reference sequence). V was pared by 5 bases and J by 4 bases, with 12 bases of the junction left unmatched. The CDR3 sequence is 16 residues long. V gene TRBV7-9 combines with J gene TRBJ2-7; 9 nucleotides align to TRBD1. The origin of this receptor is an adult woman who had mild COVID-19 (a few samples of this study predate the infection). Cell type and time point are not known. Source material: PBMCs or a T cell subset sorted from them (not recorded which). CDR3 amino acids: CASSVNRGREIYEQYF. Here the CDR3 DNA reads TGTGCCAGCAGCGTCAACAGGGGGCGCGAGATTTACGAGCAGTACTTC. The whole variable domain, remainder taken from reference TRBV7-9 and TRBJ2-7, is DTGVSQNPRHKITKRGQNVTFRCDPISEHNRLYWYRQTLGQGPEFLTYFQNEAQLEKSRLLSDRFSAERPKGSFSTLEIQRTEQGDSAMYLCASSVNRGREIYEQYFGPGTRLTVT.